This entry describes one T cell receptor (beta chain). Its antigen is not identified. This specimen comes from a study of CXCR3-negative and CXCR3-positive naive CD8 T cells. Study observations and caveats: Naive cells with CXCR3 showed TRB CDR3s that were more hydrophobic than those in CXCR3-negative naive cells.

The CDR3 has 16 residues. Germline CDR1 reads MDHEN; CDR2 reads SYDVKM. The study made its TRB cDNA libraries by 5' RACE, adding UMI labels. After re-calling the 5' RACE reads, TCRdb lists one entry per CDR3 protein, DNA absent. The sample data list tens of thousands of distinct CDR3 sequences. This sequence originates from a human donor in good health. Some clones in this sample may be carry-over from other donors' samples. The chain combines TRBV28 with TRBJ1-2. Sequenced input: naive CXCR3+ CD8+ T cells from blood. Documented subset: CD45RO-CCR7+CD27+CD95- naive CD8+ T cells expressing CXCR3 (TNR3+). CDR3 amino acids: CASSLIGDSREGGYTF.